This T cell receptor (beta chain) was found in a study of T cells in Graves' hyperthyroidism and ophthalmopathy. Study as a whole: Initial diagnosis, before any treatment, was when peripheral blood was collected.

On the basis of clinical symptoms, serum thyroxine and TRAb, thyroid ultrasound and orbital computed tomography, diagnoses were made. The authors obtained PBMCs from about 9 ml of fresh peripheral blood. TCR beta CDR3 regions were amplified from RNA transcripts. Primed by the HTBI set, a first-round RT-PCR was run on the TCR CDR3. TCRdb fed the multiplex PCR reads into MiXCR, producing one record per CDR3 protein. The table records hundreds of thousands of distinct CDR3 sequences, less than 25% of them present only once. Trimming removed 2 bases from V and 3 bases from J; junction bases left unmatched: 7. Germline CDR1 MNHEY, CDR2 SVGEGT. The CDR3 is 16 residues long. General study points: Appearing also in blood were most of the thyroid clonotypes expanded above 0.001.

The sample holds a few counts of this clonotype. Its cognate antigen is unknown. This chain connects TRBV6-2 or TRBV6-3 to TRBJ2-4; 7 bases agree with TRBD1. The sample consisted of blood. The source is a man under 40 with Graves' ophthalmopathy. The CDR3 nucleotides read TGTGCCAGCAGTTACGCCCCGGGACAGTACAAAAACATTCAGTACTTC. Translating it yields CASSYAPGQYKNIQYF.